This T cell receptor (beta chain) was identified during a study of blood T cell repertoires in COVID-19. The protocol was immunoSEQ multiplex PCR, while the TCRdb copy is restricted to in-frame clones and leaves out a portion. The table includes roughly 160,000 clones, less than 90% detected once. Trimming removed 4 bases at V and 3 bases at J, with 13 bases between. Germline values: CDR1 SGHNT, CDR2 YYREEE (reference sequence). The CDR3 contains 14 residues. Sequencing used PBMCs or T cells enriched from blood (not recorded which). The sequence was collected from a woman aged 45-60 years who had recovered from COVID-19. The rearrangement uses TRBV5-4 and TRBJ1-1, with D perhaps matching TRBD1 (6 bases). CDR3 DNA: TGTGCCAGCAGCCAACAGGGCCGCCACACTGAAGCTTTCTTT. Protein product: CASSQQGRHTEAFF. The full variable domain, with the rest looked up from reference TRBV5-4 and TRBJ1-1, is ETGVTQSPTHLIKTRGQQVTLRCSSQSGHNTVSWYQQALGQGPQFIFQYYREEENGRGNFPPRFSGLQFPNYSSELNVNALELDDSALYLCASSQQGRHTEAFFGQGTRLTVV.